Following are 8 T cell receptor beta chains from one sample sequenced in a study of blood T cell repertoires in COVID-19 (TCRdb year 2020). Receptor libraries were prepared by the immunoSEQ multiplex PCR assay. TCRdb retrieved this table from immuneACCESS and kept in-frame rearrangements only. Not all clones are present; in checked studies, unresolved V genes account for under half, and no reason is known for the remainder. This sample comprises more than 130,000 clones, 84% of them detected only once. The ten largest clones take up roughly 6.5% of the sample. The sequenced sample was peripheral blood. The receptors stem from a human donor in a cohort sampled during active COVID-19.

The V call is TRBV9, the J call TRBJ2-5, with 15 positions matching TRBD2. The V and J ends lost 4 bases and 5 bases, in that order; junction bases with no gene match: 6. Germline V gene data show CDR1 as SGDLS and CDR2 as YYNGEE. The CDR3 spans 16 residues. The CDR3 DNA follows: TGTGCCAGCAGCTTGGGACTAGCGGGGGGTATGGAGACCCAGTACTTC. Amino acid sequence: CASSLGLAGGMETQYF.

This clone was seen just once. The chain uses TRBV15 and TRBJ1-5; TRBD1 aligns across 7 bases. Germline CDR1 reads LNHNV; CDR2 reads YYDKDF (reference sequence). V dropped 0 bases and J dropped 5; count of bases not matched to a gene: 13. This CDR3 is built from 18 residues. The CDR3 spells CATSRDLSPGGGDQPQHF. CDR3 in DNA: TGTGCCACCAGCAGAGATCTCTCGCCAGGGGGTGGGGATCAGCCCCAGCATTTT.

The genes are TRBV4-2 and TRBJ2-4, with TRBD2 matching over 8 bases. The CDR3 covers 16 residues. CDR1 is LGHNA and CDR2 is YNFKEQ in the germline V gene. V lost 1 base and J lost 5; bases outside the gene matches: 7. As DNA, the CDR3 is TGTGCCAGCAGCCAAGTAGCGGGGCCGGTAGAAAACATTCAGTACTTC. This translates into CASSQVAGPVENIQYF.

A few counts support this clone. The chain is built from TRBV6-6 and TRBJ1-2; unclear D gene. The CDR3 loop spans 14 amino acids. Germline lookup yields CDR1 MNHNY and CDR2 SVGAGI (reference sequence). The V gene lost 6 bases and the J gene lost 0 bases, with 11 bases spanning the gap. CDR3 loop: CASSLRAANYGYTF. The DNA for the CDR3 is TGTGCCAGCAGCCTAAGAGCCGCTAACTATGGCTACACCTTC.

The rearrangement uses TRBV3-1 (or the pseudogene TRBV3-2) and TRBJ1-2; maybe TRBD1 (5 bases). This CDR3 is 16 amino acids long. Looked up from germline, CDR1 is LGHDT and CDR2 is YNNKEL (reference sequence). V lost 7 bases, J lost 2 bases, and 20 bases lay in between. The CDR3 loop is CASKPAGGDTNYGYTF. In nucleotides, the CDR3 is TGTGCCAGCAAGCCGGCGGGAGGGGATACGAACTATGGCTACACCTTC.

The V call is TRBV28, the J call TRBJ1-2; D not resolved. Trimming left V 2 bases short and J 4 bases short, with 11 bases between. The CDR3 contains 14 residues. Looked up from germline, CDR1 is MDHEN and CDR2 is SYDVKM. The CDR3 DNA reads as TGTGCCAGCAGTTTACTCAGGCAACTCTATGGCTACACCTTC. Amino acids: CASSLLRQLYGYTF.

The chain uses TRBV9 and TRBJ2-3, with 10 bases identical to TRBD2. Germline CDR1 reads SGDLS; CDR2 reads YYNGEE. The CDR3 spans 14 residues. J lost 10 bases, V lost 4 bases, and 9 bases had no gene match. CDR3: CASSTGASGGPQYF. The CDR3 nucleotides are TGTGCCAGCAGCACAGGGGCTAGCGGGGGCCCGCAGTATTTT.

This clone was detected only a few times. J is TRBJ2-1 and V is TRBV18; D possibly corresponds to TRBD1 (5 bases). The CDR3 length is 15 residues. Per the germline V gene, CDR1 is KGHSH and CDR2 is LQKENI. V lost 3 bases and J 0 bases, leaving 9 bases between the germline ends. The CDR3 DNA reads TGTGCCAGCTCACCCCCGACAGTCTCCTACAATGAGCAGTTCTTC. This translates into CASSPPTVSYNEQFF.